A single sample gave rise to the 19 T cell receptor beta chains below, sequenced in a study of patients and donors after allogeneic stem cell transplantation. TCRdb called the RT-PCR reads again in MiXCR, with one record for every CDR3 protein. The sample carries about 7,600 distinct CDR3 sequences, roughly 11% recorded once. Input material: blood, either unsorted or a sorted T cell fraction (not recorded which). The receptors come from a human donor who was either an allogeneic HSCT recipient or a stem cell or donor lymphocyte infusion donor (not recorded which). It is not recorded whose cells these are; they may come from a transplant donor.

This clonotype was seen more than once but under ten times. The J gene is TRBJ1-6, the V gene TRBV6-6, with D perhaps TRBD1 (5 bases). Trimming left V 2 bases short and J 10 bases short, with 21 bases between. Germline CDR1 MNHNY, CDR2 SVGAGI (reference sequence). The CDR3 is made up of 17 amino acids. The CDR3 spells CASSYGGEGPGGSPLHF. The DNA for the CDR3 is TGTGCCAGCAGTTACGGGGGGGAGGGGCCGGGAGGGTCACCCCTCCACTTT.

This chain uses TRBV7-2 with TRBJ1-1; 8 nucleotides agree with TRBD1. The V gene end was trimmed by 5 bases and the J gene end by 3 bases; junction bases not matched to a gene: 5. Germline V gene sequence: CDR1 SGHTA, CDR2 FQGNSA. The CDR3 extends over 14 amino acids. Here the CDR3 reads CASSIGQGYTEAFF. CDR3 DNA sequence: TGTGCCAGCAGCATAGGACAGGGCTACACTGAAGCTTTCTTT.

This clonotype was picked up a small number of times. The J gene is TRBJ2-5, the V gene TRBV30, with TRBD1 as a possible D gene (6 bases). Per germline, CDR1 GTSNPN and CDR2 SVGIG (reference sequence). The CDR3 has 13 amino acids. The V end lost 3 bases, the J end lost 6 bases, and 14 bases lay between the germline ends. The CDR3 nucleotides are TGTGCCTGGAGCGACAGGCCTCGGAAGACCCAGTACTTC. Protein product: CAWSDRPRKTQYF.

This clonotype was seen only a few times. The genes are TRBV12-3 or TRBV12-4 and TRBJ2-2; D unresolved. The V gene lost 3 bases and the J gene lost 1 base, with 6 bases spanning the gap. There are 14 residues in the CDR3. The CDR3 sequence is CASSFVGNTGELFF. The DNA of the CDR3 is TGTGCCAGCAGTTTCGTAGGGAACACCGGGGAGCTGTTTTTT.

This clonotype showed up many times. The V call is TRBV29-1, the J call TRBJ1-2; 7 bases line up with TRBD1. Germline trimming cut 6 bases from V and 0 bases from J; bases unmatched to any gene: 1. Germline CDR1 is SQVTM and CDR2 is ANQGSEA. The CDR3 is 12 residues long. The CDR3 here is CSVGQTNYGYTF. Written as DNA, the CDR3 is TGCAGCGTGGGACAGACTAACTATGGCTACACCTTC.

This clonotype has at least ten counts. The chain uses TRBV6-6 and TRBJ1-5, with D possibly being TRBD1 (6 bases). This CDR3 has 15 residues. Germline V gene data show CDR1 as MNHNY and CDR2 as SVGAGI (reference sequence). With 6 bases removed from V and 6 bases from J, the gap between germline ends came to 18 bases. CDR3 coding DNA: TGTGCCAGCAGCGGGGGGCAGGTGGGAAGTCAGCCCCAGCATTTT. It translates to CASSGGQVGSQPQHF.

This clonotype was recorded many times. The CDR3, as DNA: TGCAGTGCTAGACCGCTTGGACAGGGCCATTCACCCCTCCACTTT. This sequence encodes CSARPLGQGHSPLHF. J is TRBJ1-6 and V is TRBV20-1; 8 bases are shared with TRBD1. The CDR3 consists of 15 residues. Germline assignment: CDR1 DFQATT and CDR2 SNEGSKA (reference sequence). V dropped 2 bases and J dropped 8; count of bases not matched to a gene: 8.

The chain joins TRBV19 to TRBJ1-1; tentatively, D is TRBD1 (5 bases). CDR3 length: 15 amino acids. V dropped 3 bases and J dropped 1 base, with 12 bases sitting between them. Germline V gene data show CDR1 as LNHDA and CDR2 as SQIVND (reference sequence). CDR3 coding DNA: TGTGCCAGTAGTATCTATACAGGCCCGAACACTGAAGCTTTCTTT. Translated, it gives CASSIYTGPNTEAFF. Complete variable domain (other parts from reference TRBV19 and TRBJ1-1): DGGITQSPKYLFRKEGQNVTLSCEQNLNHDAMYWYRQDPGQGLRLIYYSQIVNDFQKGDIAEGYSVSREKKESFPLTVTSAQKNPTAFYLCASSIYTGPNTEAFFGQGTRLTVV.

This clonotype was seen a handful of times. The chain recombines TRBV29-1 with TRBJ1-4; a weak D match, TRBD1 (6 bases). The CDR3 spans 13 residues. The germline V gene has CDR1 SQVTM and CDR2 ANQGSEA. V lost 3 bases and J 8 bases, leaving 13 bases between the germline ends. The CDR3 nucleotides are TGCAGCGTTGAGGTGGGGGCAAGGGAAAAACTGTTTTTT. It specifies CSVEVGAREKLFF.

CDR3 sequence (DNA): TGTGCCAGCTCACCGGAAAGCCTGAACACTGAAGCTTTCTTT. The encoded protein is CASSPESLNTEAFF. The genes are TRBV18 and TRBJ1-1, with D uncertain. Germline V CDR1 and CDR2: KGHSH, LQKENI. CDR3 length: 14 amino acids. V lost 3 bases and J lost 0, with 8 bases in between.

This clonotype occurred a few times. J is TRBJ1-4 and V is TRBV5-1; D may be TRBD1 (6 bases). V lost 6 bases, J lost 2 bases, and 11 bases lay in between. The germline V gene encodes CDR1 SGHRS and CDR2 YFSETQ. The CDR3 totals 14 residues. The CDR3 DNA reads as TGCGCCAGCAACGTGGGGGGCACTAATGAAAAACTGTTTTTT. This gives the protein CASNVGGTNEKLFF.

This clonotype turned up a few times. The CDR3 nucleotides are TGTGCCAGCAGTTCTACGCCGGCGGGACTCGTCACAGATACGCAGTATTTT. Protein sequence: CASSSTPAGLVTDTQYF. The chain is built from TRBV6-6 and TRBJ2-3; maybe TRBD2 (6 bases). In germline, CDR1 is MNHNY, CDR2 SVGAGI (reference sequence). V was clipped by 4 bases and J by 2 bases, with 19 bases between them. This CDR3 is 17 amino acids long.

This clonotype was seen only a few times. The J gene is TRBJ1-1, the V gene TRBV5-6; no definite D call. Germline V gene lookup returns CDR1 SGHDT and CDR2 YYEEEE. Trimming removed 2 bases from V and 6 bases from J, with 17 bases in between. The CDR3 covers 15 residues. CDR3 sequence (DNA): TGTGCCAGCAGCTTACTGACACGGGATTTTGCTGAAGCTTTCTTT. It codes for CASSLLTRDFAEAFF.

On this clonotype: A read error is possible here, since a much larger clone lies one base away. This sequence joins TRBV6-2 or TRBV6-3 and TRBJ1-5; D gene uncertain. The CDR3 runs 14 residues. V lost 2 bases and J lost 3, with 8 bases in between. CDR1 and CDR2 (germline): MNHEY, SVGEGT. CDR3 amino acids: CASSYRNFNQPQHF. CDR3 coding DNA: TGTGCCAGCAGTTACCGGAATTTCAATCAGCCCCAGCATTTT.

This clonotype was seen many times. CDR3 DNA: TGTGCCAGCAGCTTAGCACCGCTGGGTCCGGCCCCCTCGCCCCAGCATTTT. It encodes CASSLAPLGPAPSPQHF. The gene calls are TRBV7-8 and TRBJ1-5; D remains ambiguous. Germline loops: CDR1 SGHVS, CDR2 FQNEAQ. The germline V and J ends were trimmed by 0 bases and 9 bases, with 21 bases remaining between them. This CDR3 comprises 17 residues.

There are a few counts of this clonotype. The rearrangement links TRBV20-1 to TRBJ2-1; D remains ambiguous. Per germline, CDR1 DFQATT and CDR2 SNEGSKA (reference sequence). The CDR3 spans 13 residues. Written as DNA, the CDR3 is TGCAGGGCAGAACTCCAAAGAGACAATGAGCAGTTCTTC. Its translation is CRAELQRDNEQFF.

The sample holds a few counts of this clonotype. The chain is built from TRBV6-2 or TRBV6-3 and TRBJ2-7; D remains ambiguous. The germline V gene encodes CDR1 MNHEY and CDR2 SVGEGT. The ends were cut back, 2 bases at V and 3 bases at J, with 8 bases in the middle. This CDR3 comprises 13 residues. The DNA of the CDR3 is TGTGCCAGCAGTTACGAACAGTACTACGAGCAGTACTTC. As protein: CASSYEQYYEQYF.

The genes are TRBV20-1 and TRBJ2-2; 8 nucleotides align to TRBD1. Germline V CDR1 and CDR2: DFQATT, SNEGSKA (reference sequence). Trimming took 1 base from V and 8 from J; bases not matched to a gene: 9. CDR3 size: 15 residues. CDR3 region: CSARGQPGGKGELFF. The CDR3 DNA sequence: TGCAGTGCTAGAGGCCAACCAGGGGGCAAGGGGGAGCTGTTTTTT.

The chain carries TRBV5-4 and TRBJ2-3, with 14 bases identical to TRBD2. The CDR3 is made up of 18 amino acids. With V trimmed by 4 bases and J by 1 base, 8 bases remained unmatched. The germline CDR1 and CDR2 sequences are SGHNT and YYREEE (reference sequence). CDR3 nucleotides: TGTGCCAGCAGCCACAAAACGACTAGCGGGGGGGGCACAGATACGCAGTATTTT. Translated, it gives CASSHKTTSGGGTDTQYF. The variable domain in full, with the rest retrieved from reference TRBV5-4 and TRBJ2-3, is ETGVTQSPTHLIKTRGQQVTLRCSSQSGHNTVSWYQQALGQGPQFIFQYYREEENGRGNFPPRFSGLQFPNYSSELNVNALELDDSALYLCASSHKTTSGGGTDTQYFGPGTRLTVL.